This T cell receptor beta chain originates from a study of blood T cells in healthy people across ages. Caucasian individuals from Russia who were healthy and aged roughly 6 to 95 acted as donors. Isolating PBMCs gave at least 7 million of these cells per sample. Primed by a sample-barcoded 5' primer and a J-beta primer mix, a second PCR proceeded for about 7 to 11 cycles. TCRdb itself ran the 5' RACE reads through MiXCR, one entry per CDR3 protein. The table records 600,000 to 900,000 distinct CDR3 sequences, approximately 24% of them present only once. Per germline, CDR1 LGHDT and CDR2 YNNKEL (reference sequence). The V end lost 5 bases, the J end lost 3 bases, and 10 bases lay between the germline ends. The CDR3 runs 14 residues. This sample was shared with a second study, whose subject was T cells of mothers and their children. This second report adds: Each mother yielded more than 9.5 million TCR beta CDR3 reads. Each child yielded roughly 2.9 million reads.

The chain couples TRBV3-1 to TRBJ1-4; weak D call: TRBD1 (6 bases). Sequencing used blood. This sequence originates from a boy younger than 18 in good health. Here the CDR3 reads CASSDGGSNEKLFF. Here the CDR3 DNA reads TGTGCCAGCAGCGACGGGGGCTCTAATGAAAAACTGTTTTTT. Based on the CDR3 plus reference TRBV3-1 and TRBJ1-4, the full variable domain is DTAVSQTPKYLVTQMGNDKSIKCEQNLGHDTMYWYKQDSKKFLKIMFSYNNKELIINETVPNRFSPKSPDKAHLNLHINSLELGDSAVYFCASSDGGSNEKLFFGSGTQLSVL.